This T cell receptor (beta chain) is from a study of tumor-infiltrating lymphocytes in primary liver carcinoma. Turning to this clonotype: The antigen is not known. Germline is not matched at one junction end, which may reflect a read error.

Study-level findings and limits: Lower overlap was observed for tumor-adjacent and tumor-blood pairs relative to tumor region pairs.

From unsorted bulk tissue weighing roughly 17-34 mg, DNA and RNA were co-extracted. The CDR3 is made up of 17 amino acids. Germline-derived CDR1 and CDR2 are DFQATT and SNEGSKA (reference sequence). Researchers generated TCR beta cDNA from roughly 500 ng of total RNA, relying on a constant-region primer. Generation of the TCR beta libraries relied on three nested multiplex PCR rounds using slightly modified ARM-PCR. The opening two PCR rounds, around 11 cycles each, paired TRBV1-TRBV30 forward primers with a C-beta reverse primer. TCRdb passed the multiplex PCR reads through MiXCR, listing each CDR3 protein once. The table lists about 30,000 distinct CDR3 sequences, around 70% of them singletons.

The source is a woman under 40 with primary liver carcinoma and hepatitis B virus infection. Sequencing input: liver tumor tissue from sampling region 3. Subset denoted: tumor region T3, left-lateral pole. The V and J genes are TRBV20-1 and TRBJ2-4, with D perhaps matching TRBD2 (6 bases). The CDR3 DNA reads as TGCAGTGCTAGAGACTACCGGACATCACTAGCCAAAAACATTCAGTATTTC. This gives the protein CSARDYRTSLAKNIQYF.